This is a list of T cell receptor beta chains from one sample in a study of blood T cell repertoires in COVID-19. Clones were sequenced by immunoSEQ multiplex PCR, and TCRdb holds only the in-frame ones, with some missing. This repertoire shows approximately 220,000 clones, over 80% found once; its top ten account for 25% to 35%. Material for sequencing was peripheral blood. Receptors were obtained from a man aged 40-50 years with acute or convalescent COVID-19. Each CDR3 is given with its conserved first and last residue. D genes are given only for firm matches. Only some rows state a clone size, as once, few, many or a class for expanded clones.

j_call d_call v_call clone_size cdr3_aa cdr3_nt
TRBJ2-2 NA TRBV3-1/TRBV3-2 once CASSQVSGTPNTGELFF TGTGCCAGCAGCCAAGTGTCCGGGACACCGAACACCGGGGAGCTGTTTTTT
TRBJ2-1 TRBD2 TRBV7-2 NA CASSSSGRENNEQFF TGTGCCAGCAGCTCCAGCGGGAGGGAAAACAATGAGCAGTTCTTC
TRBJ1-2 TRBD1 TRBV11-1 NA CASSENRGRNYGYTF TGTGCCAGCAGCGAAAACAGGGGACGGAACTATGGCTACACCTTC
TRBJ1-2 NA TRBV4-3 NA CASSHTNYGYTF TGCGCCAGCAGCCATACTAACTATGGCTACACCTTC
TRBJ1-2 NA TRBV9 NA CASSVDSQIPHGYTF TGTGCCAGCAGCGTAGATTCCCAGATCCCCCATGGCTACACCTTC
TRBJ1-3 TRBD1 TRBV25-1 NA CASSEGQQISGNTIYF TGTGCCAGCAGTGAGGGACAGCAAATCTCTGGAAACACCATATATTTT
TRBJ2-5 NA TRBV30 NA CAWRGGPETQYF TGTGCCTGGAGAGGAGGCCCCGAGACCCAGTACTTC
TRBJ2-1 TRBD2 TRBV30 NA CAWSEFGTKYAEQFF TGTGCCTGGAGTGAATTTGGGACTAAGTACGCTGAGCAGTTCTTC
TRBJ1-5 NA TRBV5-8 NA CASSLARGGNQPQHF TGTGCCAGCAGCTTGGCCCGGGGAGGCAATCAGCCCCAGCATTTT
TRBJ1-4 NA TRBV18 NA CASSRDNGNEKLFF TGTGCCAGCTCACGGGACAACGGAAATGAAAAACTGTTTTTT
TRBJ2-1 TRBD2 TRBV11-1 NA CASTIDSSGSWYEQFF TGTGCCAGCACTATCGACTCTAGCGGGAGTTGGTATGAGCAGTTCTTC
TRBJ2-1 TRBD2 TRBV10-1 once CASSDLAGNNEQFF TGCGCCAGCAGTGATCTAGCGGGGAACAATGAGCAGTTCTTC
TRBJ2-3 NA TRBV5-8 NA CASRRFGGSGGTDTQYF TGTGCCAGCAGGCGTTTCGGGGGTAGCGGAGGCACAGATACGCAGTATTTT
TRBJ1-4 TRBD1 TRBV11-2 few CASSPDRGEKLFF TGTGCCAGCAGCCCGGACAGGGGAGAAAAACTGTTTTTT
TRBJ1-6 NA TRBV3-1/TRBV3-2 NA CASSHPGGSYNSPLHF TGTGCCAGCAGCCACCCCGGGGGCTCCTATAATTCACCCCTCCACTTT
TRBJ2-7 NA TRBV10-3 NA CAISDQRATDYEQYF TGTGCCATCAGTGACCAGCGGGCAACAGACTACGAGCAGTACTTC
TRBJ2-2 NA TRBV27 few CASGGQGGTGELFF TGTGCCAGCGGCGGGCAGGGAGGCACCGGGGAGCTGTTTTTT
TRBJ1-5 TRBD1 TRBV7-9 NA CASSLEGADQPQHF TGTGCCAGCAGCCTTGAGGGGGCTGATCAGCCCCAGCATTTT
TRBJ2-5 TRBD2 TRBV5-1 NA CASSGLAGVGETQYF TGCGCCAGCAGCGGACTAGCGGGAGTCGGGGAGACCCAGTACTTC
TRBJ2-1 TRBD2 TRBV15 NA CATSRERTSGNEQFF TGTGCCACCAGCAGAGAAAGGACTAGCGGGAATGAGCAGTTCTTC
TRBJ2-1 TRBD2 TRBV7-2 NA CASSPQREGPKQFF TGTGCCAGCAGCCCCCAGCGGGAGGGACCCAAGCAGTTCTTC
TRBJ2-5 NA TRBV6-5 NA CASSYSGVETQYF TGTGCCAGCAGTTACTCAGGAGTCGAGACCCAGTACTTC
TRBJ1-5 NA TRBV19 NA CASSIVRNHNQPQHF TGTGCCAGTAGTATTGTCAGGAACCACAATCAGCCCCAGCATTTT
TRBJ1-3 NA TRBV18 NA CASATTGVEGNTIYF TGTGCCAGCGCTACCACCGGGGTTGAAGGAAACACCATATATTTT
TRBJ1-6 NA TRBV3-1/TRBV3-2 NA CASSLTNLNNSPLHF TGTGCCAGCAGCCTGACAAACCTAAATAATTCACCCCTCCACTTT
TRBJ2-3 NA TRBV6-6 NA CASSSTYDRPSDTQYF TGTGCCAGCAGTTCCACCTACGACAGGCCCTCAGATACGCAGTATTTT
TRBJ1-1 NA TRBV28 NA CASSFLQRNTEAFF TGTGCCAGCAGTTTCTTACAGAGGAACACTGAAGCTTTCTTT
TRBJ2-7 NA TRBV7-9 once CASSFLASDGNEQYF TGTGCCAGCAGCTTTTTGGCTAGCGATGGGAACGAGCAGTACTTC
TRBJ1-2 TRBD1 TRBV5-6 NA CASSLRDRSSSVYGYTF TGTGCCAGCAGCCTAAGGGACAGATCCTCCTCTGTCTATGGCTACACCTTC
TRBJ2-1 TRBD2 TRBV10-3 NA CAIAGAGGYNEQFF TGTGCCATCGCCGGGGCGGGAGGTTACAATGAGCAGTTCTTC
TRBJ1-2 TRBD1 TRBV28 NA CASSSTTGGWTGYTF TGTGCCAGCAGTTCCACAACAGGGGGGTGGACTGGCTACACCTTC
TRBJ2-5 NA TRBV7-2 once CASSPQTPQETQYF TGTGCCAGCAGCCCACAGACCCCCCAAGAGACCCAGTACTTC
TRBJ1-1 TRBD1 TRBV29-1 NA CSVETGVRTEAFF TGCAGCGTTGAAACAGGGGTCAGAACTGAAGCTTTCTTT
TRBJ2-4 NA TRBV7-2 NA CASSLVTGGKNIQYF TGTGCCAGCAGCCTGGTAACTGGAGGCAAAAACATTCAGTACTTC
TRBJ1-5 NA TRBV28 NA CASSITTGVRAQHF TGTGCCAGCAGTATAACCACGGGGGTCAGGGCCCAGCATTTT
TRBJ2-1 TRBD2 TRBV29-1 NA CSVGGASGLREQFF TGCAGCGTGGGGGGGGCTAGCGGGTTAAGGGAGCAGTTCTTC
TRBJ1-2 TRBD1 TRBV7-2 NA CASSSGGTGITYGYTF TGTGCCAGCAGCTCCGGGGGGACAGGGATTACCTATGGCTACACCTTC
TRBJ2-1 TRBD1 TRBV29-1 NA CSVHRGVLNEQFF TGCAGCGTCCACAGGGGTGTATTGAATGAGCAGTTCTTC
TRBJ2-7 TRBD2 TRBV4-2 NA CASSQDIGVAGVTSYEQYF TGTGCCAGCAGCCAAGATATTGGTGTGGCGGGAGTCACATCCTACGAGCAGTACTTC
TRBJ2-3 NA TRBV7-9 NA CASSGAGGDTQYF TGTGCCAGCAGCGGAGCCGGCGGCGATACGCAGTATTTT
TRBJ2-7 TRBD2 TRBV7-6 NA CASSLAPPSLAGGRYEQYF TGTGCCAGCAGCTTAGCGCCCCCCTCTCTAGCGGGAGGTCGATACGAGCAGTACTTC
TRBJ1-4 TRBD1 TRBV28 NA CASNQGAREKLFF TGTGCCAGCAATCAGGGGGCAAGGGAAAAACTGTTTTTT
TRBJ1-1 NA TRBV10-2 NA CASSEELGGAFF TGCGCCAGCAGTGAAGAGCTCGGGGGAGCTTTCTTT
TRBJ2-3 TRBD1 TRBV5-5 NA CASSLGQGSTDTQYF TGTGCCAGCAGCTTGGGACAGGGCAGCACAGATACGCAGTATTTT
TRBJ2-3 NA TRBV5-4 NA CASSWTAITDTQYF TGTGCCAGCAGCTGGACAGCGATCACAGATACGCAGTATTTT